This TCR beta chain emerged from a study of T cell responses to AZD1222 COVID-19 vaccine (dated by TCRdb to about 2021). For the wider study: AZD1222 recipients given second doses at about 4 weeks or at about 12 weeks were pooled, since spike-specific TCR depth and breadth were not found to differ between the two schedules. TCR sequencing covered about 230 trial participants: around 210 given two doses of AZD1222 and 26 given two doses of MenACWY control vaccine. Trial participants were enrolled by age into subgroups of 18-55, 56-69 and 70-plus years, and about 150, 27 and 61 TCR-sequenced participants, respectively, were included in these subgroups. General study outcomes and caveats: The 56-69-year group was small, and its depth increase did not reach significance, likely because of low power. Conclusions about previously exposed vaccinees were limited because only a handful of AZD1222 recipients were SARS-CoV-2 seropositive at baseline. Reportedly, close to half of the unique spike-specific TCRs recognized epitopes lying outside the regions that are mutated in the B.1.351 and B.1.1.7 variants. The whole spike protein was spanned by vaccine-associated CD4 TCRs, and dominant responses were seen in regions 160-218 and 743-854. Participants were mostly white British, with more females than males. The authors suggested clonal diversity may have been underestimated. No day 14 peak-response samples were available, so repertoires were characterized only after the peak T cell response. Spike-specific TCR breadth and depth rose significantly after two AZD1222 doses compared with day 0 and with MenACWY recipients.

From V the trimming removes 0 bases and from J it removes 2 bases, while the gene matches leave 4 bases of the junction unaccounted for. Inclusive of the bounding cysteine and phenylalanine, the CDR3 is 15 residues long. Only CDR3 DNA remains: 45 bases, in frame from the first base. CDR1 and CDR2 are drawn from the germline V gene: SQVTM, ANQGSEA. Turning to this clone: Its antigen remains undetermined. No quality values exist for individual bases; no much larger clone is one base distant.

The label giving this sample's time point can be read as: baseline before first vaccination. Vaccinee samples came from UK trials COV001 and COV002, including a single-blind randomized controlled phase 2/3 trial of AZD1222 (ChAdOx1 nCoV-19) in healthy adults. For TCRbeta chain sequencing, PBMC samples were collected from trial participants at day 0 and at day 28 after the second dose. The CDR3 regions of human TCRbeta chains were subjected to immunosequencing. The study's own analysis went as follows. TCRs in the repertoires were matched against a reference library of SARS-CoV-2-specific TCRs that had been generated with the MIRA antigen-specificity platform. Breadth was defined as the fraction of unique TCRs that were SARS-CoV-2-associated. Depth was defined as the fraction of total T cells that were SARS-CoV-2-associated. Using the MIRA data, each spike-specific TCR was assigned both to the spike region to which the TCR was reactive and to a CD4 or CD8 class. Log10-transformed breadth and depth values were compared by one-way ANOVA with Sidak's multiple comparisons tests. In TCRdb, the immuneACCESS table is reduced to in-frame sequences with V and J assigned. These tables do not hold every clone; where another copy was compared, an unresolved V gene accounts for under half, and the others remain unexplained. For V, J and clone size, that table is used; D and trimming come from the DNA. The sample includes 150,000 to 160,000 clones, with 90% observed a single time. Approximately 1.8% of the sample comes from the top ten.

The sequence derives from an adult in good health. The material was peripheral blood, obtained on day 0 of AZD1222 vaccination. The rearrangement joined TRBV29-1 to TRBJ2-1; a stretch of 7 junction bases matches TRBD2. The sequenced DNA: TGCAGCGTTGAAGAGGGGGAGGGGACCTACAATGAGCAGTTCTTC. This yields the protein CSVEEGEGTYNEQFF.